This T cell receptor beta chain was captured by sequencing in a study of cytomegalovirus exposure and HLA in healthy donors. At the level of the study: Early release data held approximately 81 million unique TCRs from HLA-typed donors. The study, taken as a whole, reports: Immune exposure data for these donors was limited to CMV serostatus.

A word on this clone: The antigen remains undetermined.

PCR used 60 Vbeta primers and 13 Jbeta primers. Repertoires were generated with immunoSEQ multiplex PCR, while TCRdb's copy carries only in-frame clones and drops some. The sample includes about 230,000 clones, approximately 82% seen only once; the top ten take about 0.58%. The CDR3 loop spans 15 amino acids. CDR1 MNHNS and CDR2 SASEGT come from the germline V gene. With V trimmed by 4 bases and J by 2 bases, 3 bases remained unmatched. The sample taken for sequencing was PBMCs. V usage is TRBV6-1 and J usage is TRBJ1-5; TRBD1 aligns across 9 bases. The receptor was isolated from a woman aged 40 to 55 in good health and CMV-seronegative. The CDR3 sequence: CASSGQGVGNQPQHF. The CDR3 DNA reads TGTGCCAGCAGTGGACAGGGGGTTGGCAATCAGCCCCAGCATTTT.